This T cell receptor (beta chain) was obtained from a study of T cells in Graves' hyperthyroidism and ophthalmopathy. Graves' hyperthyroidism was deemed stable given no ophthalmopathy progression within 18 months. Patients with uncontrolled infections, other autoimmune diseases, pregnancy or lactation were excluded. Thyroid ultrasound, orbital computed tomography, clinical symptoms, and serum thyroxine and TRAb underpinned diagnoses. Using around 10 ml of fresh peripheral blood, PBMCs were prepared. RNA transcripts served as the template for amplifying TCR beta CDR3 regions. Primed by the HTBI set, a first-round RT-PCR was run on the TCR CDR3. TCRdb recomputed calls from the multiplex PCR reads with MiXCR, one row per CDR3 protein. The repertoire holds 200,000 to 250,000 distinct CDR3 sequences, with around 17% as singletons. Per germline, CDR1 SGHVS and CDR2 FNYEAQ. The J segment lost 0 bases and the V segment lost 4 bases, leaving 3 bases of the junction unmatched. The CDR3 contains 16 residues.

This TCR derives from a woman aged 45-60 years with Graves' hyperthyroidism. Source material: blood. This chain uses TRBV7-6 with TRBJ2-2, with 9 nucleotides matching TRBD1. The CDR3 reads CASSSRQGANTGELFF. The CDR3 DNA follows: TGTGCCAGCAGCTCCAGACAGGGGGCGAACACCGGGGAGCTGTTTTTT. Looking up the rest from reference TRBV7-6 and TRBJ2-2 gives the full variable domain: GAGVSQSPRYKVTKRGQDVALRCDPISGHVSLYWYRQALGQGPEFLTYFNYEAQQDKSGLPNDRFSAERPEGSISTLTIQRTEQRDSAMYRCASSSRQGANTGELFFGEGSRLTVL.